The rows below give T cell receptor beta chains drawn from one sample of a study of cytomegalovirus exposure and HLA in healthy donors. The method was immunoSEQ multiplex PCR; TCRdb's version includes in-frame clones alone and lacks a portion of them. In the table there are some 160,000 clones, 65% to 75% of which are singletons. The source material was PBMCs. Every receptor here comes from a man aged 55 to 70 in good health and CMV-seronegative. CDR3s include the opening cysteine and the closing phenylalanine or tryptophan. A D gene is named only where the DNA matches it firmly. The size entry is marked missing in some rows and otherwise reads once, few, many or a size class.

TRBJ1-4	TRBV27	-	-	TGTGCCAGCAGTTTATTGGGGGCCCGGGATAATGAAAAACTGTTTTTT	CASSLLGARDNEKLFF
TRBJ2-2	TRBV6-5	-	TRBD2	TGTACCGTAGCGGGGAACACCGGGGAGCTGTTTTTT	CTVAGNTGELFF
TRBJ1-5	TRBV7-2	once	-	TGTGCCAGCAGCCGAGGAGGGGCGCGGACCAATCAGCCCCAGCATTTT	CASSRGGARTNQPQHF
TRBJ2-4	TRBV2	-	-	TGTGCCAGCAGTGAAGGCGGGAACATTCAGTACTTC	CASSEGGNIQYF
TRBJ2-3	TRBV5-1	-	-	TGCGCCAGCGGTTGGACAGAAACAGATACGCAGTATTTT	CASGWTETDTQYF
TRBJ1-2	TRBV4-3	once	-	TGCGCCAGCAGCCACCTGACAGAAAGCTATGGCTACACCTTC	CASSHLTESYGYTF
TRBJ2-7	TRBV5-4	-	TRBD1	TGTGCCAGCACCAAAAACAGGGGGCACGAATCTAACGAGCAGTACTTC	CASTKNRGHESNEQYF
TRBJ2-7	TRBV9	-	-	TGTGCCAGCAGCGTAGAACAAAACTCCTACGAGCAGTACTTC	CASSVEQNSYEQYF
TRBJ2-1	TRBV2	-	TRBD2	TGTGCCACCCGGGTAGGAACTAGCGGGTACAATGAGCAGTTCTTC	CATRVGTSGYNEQFF
TRBJ2-7	TRBV10-3	-	TRBD2	TGTGCCATCAGTCAGCGGGGAAACCCCTACGAGCAGTACTTC	CAISQRGNPYEQYF
TRBJ2-6	TRBV7-8	-	TRBD1	TGTGCCAGCAGCCGAACAGGGGCTGGGGCCAACGTCCTGACTTTC	CASSRTGAGANVLTF
TRBJ2-5	TRBV11-2	-	-	TGTGCCAGCAGCTTTAACCAAGAGACCCAGTACTTC	CASSFNQETQYF
TRBJ1-2	TRBV18	-	-	TGTGCCAGCTCACCAGGGGGCGCTGGCTATGGCTACACCTTC	CASSPGGAGYGYTF
TRBJ1-1	TRBV5-1	-	-	TGCGCCAGCAGCCCCCGCGGGGCTGAGCTTGATTACTTT	CASSPRGAELDYF
TRBJ1-2	TRBV7-2	few	TRBD1	TGTGCCAGCAGCTTATCCACTGGGGACAGCCGGGAAACTGGCTACACCTTC	CASSLSTGDSRETGYTF
TRBJ1-5	TRBV28	-	-	TGTGCCAGCACCCTCCGGGGGGCAAGGAATCAGCCCCAGCATTTT	CASTLRGARNQPQHF
TRBJ2-5	TRBV5-1	few	TRBD2	TGCGCCAGCAGCTTGGGAGCGGCGGGAGGGCGTGAGACCCAGTACTTC	CASSLGAAGGRETQYF
TRBJ1-4	TRBV6-1	-	TRBD1	TGTGCCAGCAACCCGGGACAGGGTTTTGAAAAACTGTTTTTT	CASNPGQGFEKLFF
TRBJ2-3	TRBV9	-	TRBD1	TGTGCCAGCAGCGTAGTCGCTTGGGGGACAGGAACAGATACGCAGTATTTT	CASSVVAWGTGTDTQYF
TRBJ1-5	TRBV30	-	-	TGTGCCTGGACCACCAGGGCAGATCGCAATCAGCCCCAGCATTTT	CAWTTRADRNQPQHF
TRBJ2-5	TRBV2	few	-	TGTGCCAGCATTATCCCCGACAGAGAGACCCAGTACTTC	CASIIPDRETQYF
TRBJ2-7	TRBV19	few	-	TGTGCCAGTTCGGCCGGGGATTACGAGCAGTACTTC	CASSAGDYEQYF
TRBJ2-4	TRBV5-1	-	-	TGCGCCAGCAGCTCCTTACGGACAGACTTAGCCAAAAACATTCAGTACTTC	CASSSLRTDLAKNIQYF
TRBJ2-5	TRBV28	-	-	TGTGCCAGCCAATGGTCGGCCAGGGAAGAGACCCAGTACTTC	CASQWSAREETQYF
TRBJ2-1	TRBV28	once	TRBD1	TGTGCCAGCAGTTTTCCCCCGGGACAGGGGTTTTCCTTAAGCTCCTACAATGAGCAGTTCTTC	CASSFPPGQGFSLSSYNEQFF
TRBJ2-5	TRBV30	-	TRBD2	TGTGCCTGGACCCCGACTAGCGGGAGAGAGACCCAGTACTTC	CAWTPTSGRETQYF
TRBJ2-3	TRBV5-1	once	-	TGCGCCAGCAGTAGCGGTCACACAGATACGCAGTATTTT	CASSSGHTDTQYF
TRBJ2-2	TRBV5-6	-	-	TGTGCCAGCGCTACTAGCCCACAGGGGGGGGAGCTGTTTTTT	CASATSPQGGELFF
TRBJ2-7	TRBV1	-	-	TGCACCAGCAGCCAATGGAAAGGGCCCCTTGAGAGCGGGAGCCGCTACGAGCAGTACTTC	CTSSQWKGPLESGSRYEQYF
TRBJ2-6	TRBV11-2	once	-	TGTGCCAGCAGCACTCTCTTGCTGGGGGGGCTTGGGGCCAACGTCCTGACTTTC	CASSTLLLGGLGANVLTF
TRBJ2-7	TRBV19	-	-	TGTGCCAGTAGTATAGGAGGCTCGGGGGTCGAGCAGTACTTC	CASSIGGSGVEQYF
TRBJ2-1	TRBV9	-	TRBD2	TGTGCCAGCAGCGTAGATATTAGCGGGAGGTTAGAGCAGTTCTTC	CASSVDISGRLEQFF
TRBJ1-1	TRBV7-8	few	-	TGTGCCAGCAGCTTAAGGGCAGGGCTGAACACTGAAGCTTTCTTT	CASSLRAGLNTEAFF
TRBJ1-2	TRBV2	-	-	TGTGCCAGCAGTGAGGGGGGGGACTATGGCTACACCTTC	CASSEGGDYGYTF
TRBJ2-1	TRBV6-4	-	-	TGTGCCAGCAGTGTACAGACACTCAATGAGCAGTTCTTC	CASSVQTLNEQFF
TRBJ2-7	TRBV6-1	-	TRBD2	TGTGCCAGCAGTGAACGTTGGACTAGCGGGAGTCTTTACGAGCAGTACTTC	CASSERWTSGSLYEQYF
TRBJ2-3	TRBV9	-	-	TGTGCCAGCAGCGGCGCAGATACGCAGTATTTT	CASSGADTQYF
TRBJ1-1	TRBV6-4	-	-	TGTGCCCCTTCCCGGCAGGGCTGGGTGAGCGCTGAAGCTTTCTTT	CAPSRQGWVSAEAFF
TRBJ2-3	TRBV29-1	few	TRBD2	TGCAGCGCTACTAGCGGGAGGGCAGATACGCAGTATTTT	CSATSGRADTQYF
TRBJ2-2	TRBV19	-	-	TGTGCCAGTAGTATAGATCTATCTTTCTCGGGGGGCAGGCCCGGGGAGCTGTTTTTT	CASSIDLSFSGGRPGELFF
TRBJ2-6	TRBV12-5	once	-	TGTGCTAGTGGTTTCTTTCGGGCGGGTTCTGACTCTGGGGCCAACGTCCTGACTTTC	CASGFFRAGSDSGANVLTF
TRBJ2-5	TRBV19	few	-	TGTGCCAGTAGTCCGGACAGTTTCCAAGAGACCCAGTACTTC	CASSPDSFQETQYF
TRBJ1-1	TRBV29-1	-	-	TGCAGCGTTTGGGCAGGGGCCGACCGAGCTTTCTTT	CSVWAGADRAFF
TRBJ2-2	TRBV28	-	TRBD1	TGTGCCAGCACTGGGGGGACAGGGGTCACCGGGGAGCTGTTTTTT	CASTGGTGVTGELFF
TRBJ2-7	TRBV5-1	-	-	TGCGCCAGCAGCTTGGACATCGCCGGGGGATTCTACGAGCAGTACTTC	CASSLDIAGGFYEQYF
TRBJ2-3	TRBV5-8	-	-	TGTGCCAGCAGAACGGCGCGGGCGAACACAGATACGCAGTATTTT	CASRTARANTDTQYF
TRBJ1-2	TRBV5-1	-	TRBD1	TGCGCCAGCAGCTTGGGGGGACAGGGGGCCAACTATGGCTACACCTTC	CASSLGGQGANYGYTF
TRBJ1-2	TRBV6-1	-	TRBD1	TGTGCCAGCGCGGCGGGGACAGGGTCTAACTATGGCTACACCTTC	CASAAGTGSNYGYTF
TRBJ1-5	TRBV27	-	-	TGTGCCAGCAGTCACTCCCCAAACAATCAGCCCCAGCATTTT	CASSHSPNNQPQHF
TRBJ2-7	TRBV5-1	-	-	TGCGCCAGCCGGGAAGGTGCGAGCTCCTACGAGCAGTACTTC	CASREGASSYEQYF
TRBJ2-5	TRBV9	few	-	TGTGCCAGCAGCGCCGGACAGCTCCAAGAGACCCAGTACTTC	CASSAGQLQETQYF
TRBJ1-2	TRBV21-1	-	-	TGTGCCAGCAGCAGCCGGACAGGGGCTTACTATGGCTACACCTTC	CASSSRTGAYYGYTF
TRBJ2-3	TRBV4-2	few	TRBD1	TGTGCCAGCAGCCAAGGGGACAGGGACCCAGATACGCAGTATTTT	CASSQGDRDPDTQYF
TRBJ2-1	TRBV27	-	TRBD2	TGTGCCAGCAGTTCCGGTGGTGTCGGGAGCGGGAGGTCCCGAACCTACAATGAGCAGTTCTTC	CASSSGGVGSGRSRTYNEQFF
TRBJ2-5	TRBV5-1	once	-	TGCGCCAGCAGCTTGTCAGGAACCCAAGAGACCCAGTACTTC	CASSLSGTQETQYF